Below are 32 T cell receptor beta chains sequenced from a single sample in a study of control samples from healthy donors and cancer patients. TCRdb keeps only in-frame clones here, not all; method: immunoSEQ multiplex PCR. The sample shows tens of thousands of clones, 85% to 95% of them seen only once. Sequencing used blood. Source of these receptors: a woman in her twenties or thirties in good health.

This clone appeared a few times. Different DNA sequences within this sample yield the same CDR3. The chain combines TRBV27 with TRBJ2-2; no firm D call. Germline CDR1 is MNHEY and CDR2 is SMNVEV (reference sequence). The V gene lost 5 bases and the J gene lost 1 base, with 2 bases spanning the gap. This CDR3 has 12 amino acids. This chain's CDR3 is CASSQNTGELFF. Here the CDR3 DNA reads TGTGCCAGCAGTCAGAACACCGGGGAGCTGTTTTTT.

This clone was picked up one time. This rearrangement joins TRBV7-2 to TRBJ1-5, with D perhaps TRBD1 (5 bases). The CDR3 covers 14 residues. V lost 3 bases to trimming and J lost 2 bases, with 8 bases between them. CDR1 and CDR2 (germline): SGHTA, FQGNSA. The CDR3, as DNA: TGTGCCAGCAGCTTGAGACAGCGCAATCAGCCCCAGCATTTT. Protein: CASSLRQRNQPQHF.

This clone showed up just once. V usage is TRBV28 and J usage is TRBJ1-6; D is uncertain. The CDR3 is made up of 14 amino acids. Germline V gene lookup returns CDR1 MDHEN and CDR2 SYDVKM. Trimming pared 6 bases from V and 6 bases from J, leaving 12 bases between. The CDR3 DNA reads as TGTGCCAGCAGCCGCCCCCAGCTTAATTCACCCCTCCACTTT. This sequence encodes CASSRPQLNSPLHF.

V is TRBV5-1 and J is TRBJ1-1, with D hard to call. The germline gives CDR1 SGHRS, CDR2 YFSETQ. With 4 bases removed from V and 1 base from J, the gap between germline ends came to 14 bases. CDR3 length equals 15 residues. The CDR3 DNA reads TGCGCCAGCAGCCCCGTAGGTGCAGGGAACACTGAAGCTTTCTTT. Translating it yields CASSPVGAGNTEAFF.

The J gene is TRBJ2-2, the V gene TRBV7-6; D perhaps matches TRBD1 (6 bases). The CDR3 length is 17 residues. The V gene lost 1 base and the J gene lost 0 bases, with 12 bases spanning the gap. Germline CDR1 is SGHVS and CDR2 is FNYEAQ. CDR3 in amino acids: CASSLEAGTPNTGELFF. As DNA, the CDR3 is TGTGCCAGCAGCTTAGAAGCCGGGACACCGAACACCGGGGAGCTGTTTTTT. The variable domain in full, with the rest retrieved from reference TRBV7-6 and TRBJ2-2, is GAGVSQSPRYKVTKRGQDVALRCDPISGHVSLYWYRQALGQGPEFLTYFNYEAQQDKSGLPNDRFSAERPEGSISTLTIQRTEQRDSAMYRCASSLEAGTPNTGELFFGEGSRLTVL.

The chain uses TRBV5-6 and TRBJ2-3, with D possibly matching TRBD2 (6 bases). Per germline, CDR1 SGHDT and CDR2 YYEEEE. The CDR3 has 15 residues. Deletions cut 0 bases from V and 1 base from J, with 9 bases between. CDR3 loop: CASSLGPGGTDTQYF. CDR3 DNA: TGTGCCAGCAGCTTGGGACCGGGGGGCACAGATACGCAGTATTTT. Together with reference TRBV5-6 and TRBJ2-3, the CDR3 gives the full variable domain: DAGVTQSPTHLIKTRGQQVTLRCSPKSGHDTVSWYQQALGQGPQFIFQYYEEEERQRGNFPDRFSGHQFPNYSSELNVNALLLGDSALYLCASSLGPGGTDTQYFGPGTRLTVL.

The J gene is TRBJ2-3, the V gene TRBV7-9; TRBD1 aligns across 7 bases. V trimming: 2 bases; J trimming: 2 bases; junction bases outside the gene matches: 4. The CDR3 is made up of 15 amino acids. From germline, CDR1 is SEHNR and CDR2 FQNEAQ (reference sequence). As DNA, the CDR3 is TGTGCCAGCAGCTTAAAGGGACAGTTCACAGATACGCAGTATTTT. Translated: CASSLKGQFTDTQYF.

The CDR3 DNA reads as TGTGCCAGCAGCTTGGCCCCAGGGGGCGTAGGTGAGGATGGCTACACCTTC. This sequence encodes CASSLAPGGVGEDGYTF. The V and J genes are TRBV5-4 and TRBJ1-2, with 8 nucleotides matching TRBD1. The CDR3 is made up of 17 amino acids. The V and J ends lost 0 bases and 6 bases, in that order; junction bases with no gene match: 13. Per germline, CDR1 SGHNT and CDR2 YYREEE (reference sequence). Looking up the rest from reference TRBV5-4 and TRBJ1-2 gives the full variable domain: ETGVTQSPTHLIKTRGQQVTLRCSSQSGHNTVSWYQQALGQGPQFIFQYYREEENGRGNFPPRFSGLQFPNYSSELNVNALELDDSALYLCASSLAPGGVGEDGYTFGSGTRLTVV.

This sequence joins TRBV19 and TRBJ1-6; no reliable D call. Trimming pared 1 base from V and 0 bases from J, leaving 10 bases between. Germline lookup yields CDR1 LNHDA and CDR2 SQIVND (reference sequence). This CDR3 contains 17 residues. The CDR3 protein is CASSIVLSSSYNSPLHF. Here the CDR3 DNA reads TGTGCCAGTAGTATAGTTCTTAGCAGCTCCTATAATTCACCCCTCCACTTT.

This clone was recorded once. CDR3 amino acids: CSASRGLGYQPQHF. CDR3 DNA sequence: TGCAGTGCTAGTAGGGGGCTAGGTTATCAGCCCCAGCATTTT. This chain connects TRBV20-1 to TRBJ1-5; 7 bases map to TRBD1. Germline CDR1 and CDR2: DFQATT and SNEGSKA (reference sequence). This CDR3 has 14 amino acids. With V trimmed by 3 bases and J by 5 bases, 7 bases remained unmatched.

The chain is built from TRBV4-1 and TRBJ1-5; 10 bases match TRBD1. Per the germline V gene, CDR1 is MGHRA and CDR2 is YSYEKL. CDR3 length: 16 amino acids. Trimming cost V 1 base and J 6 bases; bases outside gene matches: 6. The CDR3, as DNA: TGCGCCAGCAGCCAAGGGACAGGGGGTGTTGGTCAGCCCCAGCATTTT. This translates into CASSQGTGGVGQPQHF.

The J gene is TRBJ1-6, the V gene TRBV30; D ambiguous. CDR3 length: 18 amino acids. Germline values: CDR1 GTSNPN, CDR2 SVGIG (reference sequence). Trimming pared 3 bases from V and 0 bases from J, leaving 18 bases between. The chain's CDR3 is CAWRAFHPLSSYNSPLHF. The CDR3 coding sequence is TGTGCCTGGAGGGCCTTCCACCCCTTGAGCTCCTATAATTCACCCCTCCACTTT.

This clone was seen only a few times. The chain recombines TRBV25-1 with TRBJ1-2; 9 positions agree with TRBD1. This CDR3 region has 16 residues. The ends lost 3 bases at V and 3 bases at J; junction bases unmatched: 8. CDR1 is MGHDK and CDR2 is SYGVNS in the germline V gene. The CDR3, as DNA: TGTGCCAGCAGTGATGACCACCGACAGGGGGACTATGGCTACACCTTC. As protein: CASSDDHRQGDYGYTF.

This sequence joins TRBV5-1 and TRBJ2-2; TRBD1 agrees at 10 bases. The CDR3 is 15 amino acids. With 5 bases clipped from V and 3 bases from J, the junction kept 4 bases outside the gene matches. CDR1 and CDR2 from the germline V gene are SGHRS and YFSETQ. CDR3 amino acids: CASRSGQGYTGELFF. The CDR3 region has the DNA TGCGCCAGCAGATCGGGACAGGGGTACACCGGGGAGCTGTTTTTT.

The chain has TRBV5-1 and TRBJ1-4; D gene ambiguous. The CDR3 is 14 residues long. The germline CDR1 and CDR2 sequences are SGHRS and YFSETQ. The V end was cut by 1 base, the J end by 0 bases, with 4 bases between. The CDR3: CASSLFATNEKLFF. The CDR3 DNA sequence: TGCGCCAGCAGCTTGTTTGCAACTAATGAAAAACTGTTTTTT.

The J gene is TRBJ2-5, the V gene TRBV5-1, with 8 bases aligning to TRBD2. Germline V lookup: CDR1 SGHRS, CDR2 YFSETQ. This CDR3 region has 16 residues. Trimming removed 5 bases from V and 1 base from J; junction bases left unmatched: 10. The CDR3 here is CASSSSGGGLQETQYF. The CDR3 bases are TGCGCCAGCAGTTCCTCGGGCGGGGGGCTCCAAGAGACCCAGTACTTC.

The CDR3 DNA sequence: TGCGCCAGCAACGACCGTTTGGGACAGGGGAACACTGAAGCTTTCTTT. This sequence encodes CASNDRLGQGNTEAFF. The J gene is TRBJ1-1, the V gene TRBV5-1; 9 bases map to TRBD1. The CDR3 is 16 residues long. Germline loops: CDR1 SGHRS, CDR2 YFSETQ. Losses at the gene ends were 6 bases for V and 1 base for J; bases not matched to a gene: 10.

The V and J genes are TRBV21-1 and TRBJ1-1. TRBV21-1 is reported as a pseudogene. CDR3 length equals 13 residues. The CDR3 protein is CASSKNREAEAFF. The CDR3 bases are TGTGCCAGCAGCAAAAACAGGGAGGCTGAAGCTTTCTTT.

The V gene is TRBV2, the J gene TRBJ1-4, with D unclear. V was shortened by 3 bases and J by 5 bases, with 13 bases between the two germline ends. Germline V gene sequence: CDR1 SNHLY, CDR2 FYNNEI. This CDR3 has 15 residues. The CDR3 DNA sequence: TGTGCCAGCAGTGATCAAAGAAACGAGAATGAAAAACTGTTTTTT. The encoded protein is CASSDQRNENEKLFF.

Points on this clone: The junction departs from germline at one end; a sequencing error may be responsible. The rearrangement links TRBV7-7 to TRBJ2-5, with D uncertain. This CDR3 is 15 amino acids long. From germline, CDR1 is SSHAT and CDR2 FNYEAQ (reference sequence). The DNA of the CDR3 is TGTGCTAGCAGCCCGATAGGCCGATTCGGAGAGACCCAGTACTTC. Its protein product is CASSPIGRFGETQYF.

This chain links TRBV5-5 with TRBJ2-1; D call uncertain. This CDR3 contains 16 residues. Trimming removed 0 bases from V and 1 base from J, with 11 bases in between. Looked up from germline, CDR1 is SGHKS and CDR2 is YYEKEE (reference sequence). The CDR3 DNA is TGTGCCAGCAGCTTGGCCTTTGGCAGGTCCTACAATGAGCAGTTCTTC. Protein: CASSLAFGRSYNEQFF.

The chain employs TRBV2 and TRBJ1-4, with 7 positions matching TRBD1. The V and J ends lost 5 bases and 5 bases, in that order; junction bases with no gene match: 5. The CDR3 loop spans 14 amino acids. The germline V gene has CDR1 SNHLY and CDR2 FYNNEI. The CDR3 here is CASSHRDSNEKLFF. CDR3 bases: TGTGCCAGCAGTCACCGGGACAGCAATGAAAAACTGTTTTTT.

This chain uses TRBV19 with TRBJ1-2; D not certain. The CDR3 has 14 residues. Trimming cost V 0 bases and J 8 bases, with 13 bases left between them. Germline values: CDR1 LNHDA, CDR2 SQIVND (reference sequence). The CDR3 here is CASSIDRGGSGYTF. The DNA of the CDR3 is TGTGCCAGTAGTATAGATCGGGGAGGGTCCGGCTACACCTTC.

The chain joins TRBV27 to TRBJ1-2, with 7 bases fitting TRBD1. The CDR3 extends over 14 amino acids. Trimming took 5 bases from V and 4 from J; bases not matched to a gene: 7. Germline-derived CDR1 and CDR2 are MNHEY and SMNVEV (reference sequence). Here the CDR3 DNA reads TGTGCCAGCAGTCCACAGGGGTCGGCCTATGGCTACACCTTC. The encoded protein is CASSPQGSAYGYTF.

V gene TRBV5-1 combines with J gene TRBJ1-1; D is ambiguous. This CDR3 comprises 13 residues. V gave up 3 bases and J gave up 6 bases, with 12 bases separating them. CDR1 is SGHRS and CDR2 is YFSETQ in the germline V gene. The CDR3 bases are TGCGCCAGCAGCTCCCCAGGTTCCTCTGAAGCTTTCTTT. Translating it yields CASSSPGSSEAFF.

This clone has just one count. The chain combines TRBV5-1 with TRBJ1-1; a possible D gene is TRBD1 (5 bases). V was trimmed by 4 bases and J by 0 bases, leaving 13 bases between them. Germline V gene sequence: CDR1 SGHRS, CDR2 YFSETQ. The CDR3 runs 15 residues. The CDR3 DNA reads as TGCGCCAGCAGCATCCAGACAGAATTGAACACTGAAGCTTTCTTT. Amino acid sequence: CASSIQTELNTEAFF.

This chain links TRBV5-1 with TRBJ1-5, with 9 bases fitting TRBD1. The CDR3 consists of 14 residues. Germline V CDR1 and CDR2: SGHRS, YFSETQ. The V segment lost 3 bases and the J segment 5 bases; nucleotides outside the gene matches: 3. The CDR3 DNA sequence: TGCGCCAGCAGCTATGGGGACAGGGATCAGCCCCAGCATTTT. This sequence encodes CASSYGDRDQPQHF.

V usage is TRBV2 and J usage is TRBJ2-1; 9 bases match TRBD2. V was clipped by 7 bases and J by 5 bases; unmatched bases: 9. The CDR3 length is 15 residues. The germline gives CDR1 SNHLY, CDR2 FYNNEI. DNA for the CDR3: TGTGCCAGCACGATTAGCGGGGGTTCCCACAATGAGCAGTTCTTC. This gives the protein CASTISGGSHNEQFF.

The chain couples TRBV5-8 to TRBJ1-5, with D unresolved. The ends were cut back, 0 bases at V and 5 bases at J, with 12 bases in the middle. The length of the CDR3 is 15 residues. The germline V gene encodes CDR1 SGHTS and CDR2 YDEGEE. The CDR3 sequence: CASSLDFAKDQPQHF. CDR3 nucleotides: TGTGCCAGCAGCTTGGATTTTGCTAAGGATCAGCCCCAGCATTTT.

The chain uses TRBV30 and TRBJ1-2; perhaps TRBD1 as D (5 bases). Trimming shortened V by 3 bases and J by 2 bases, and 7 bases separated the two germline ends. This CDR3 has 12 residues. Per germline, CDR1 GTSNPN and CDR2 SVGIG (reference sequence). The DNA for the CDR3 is TGTGCCTGGAGCTCAGGGAACTATGGCTACACCTTC. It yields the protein CAWSSGNYGYTF.

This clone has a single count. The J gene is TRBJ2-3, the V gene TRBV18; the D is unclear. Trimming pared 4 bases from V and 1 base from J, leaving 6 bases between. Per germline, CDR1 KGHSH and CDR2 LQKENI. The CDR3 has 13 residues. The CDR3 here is CASSLGGTDTQYF. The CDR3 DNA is TGTGCCAGCTCACTCGGCGGCACAGATACGCAGTATTTT.

The CDR3 coding sequence is TGCGCCAGCAGCCCCGGACTAGCGGGGGCAAGGAGTAGCTCCTACGAGCAGTACGTC. Protein: CASSPGLAGARSSSYEQYV. The V call is TRBV5-1, the J call TRBJ2-7; 13 nucleotides line up with TRBD2. With V trimmed by 4 bases and J by 0 bases, 13 bases remained unmatched. Looked up from germline, CDR1 is SGHRS and CDR2 is YFSETQ. The CDR3 runs 19 residues.